These 4 T cell receptor beta chains share one sample of origin, sequenced in a study of cytomegalovirus exposure and HLA in healthy donors. Use of 60 Vbeta and 13 Jbeta primers characterized the PCR. The protocol was immunoSEQ multiplex PCR, while the TCRdb copy is restricted to in-frame clones and leaves out a portion. In the table there are around 200,000 clones, more than 60% of which are singletons. The sample was PBMCs. The source is a man between 40 and 49 years old in good health and CMV-seronegative.

This clone was found a few times. This rearrangement joins TRBV5-6 to TRBJ1-5; D may be TRBD1 (6 bases). Per the germline V gene, CDR1 is SGHDT and CDR2 is YYEEEE. This CDR3 spans 14 amino acids. V lost 4 bases and J 3 bases, leaving 11 bases between the germline ends. In DNA, the CDR3 is TGTGCCAGCAGCAGGGCAGGGGTCAATCAGCCCCAGCATTTT. Amino acids: CASSRAGVNQPQHF.

This clone was counted once. The V call is TRBV15, the J call TRBJ2-3; 7 bases align to TRBD1. With 2 bases clipped from V and 2 bases from J, the junction kept 7 bases outside the gene matches. Germline loops: CDR1 LNHNV, CDR2 YYDKDF (reference sequence). The CDR3 is 16 residues long. The CDR3 is CATSRSPGQHTDTQYF. In DNA form, the CDR3 reads TGTGCCACCAGCAGATCACCGGGACAGCACACAGATACGCAGTATTTT.

This clone was seen once. The chain is built from TRBV10-3 and TRBJ2-7; the D gene is possibly TRBD1 (6 bases). Germline V gene data show CDR1 as ENHRY and CDR2 as SYGVKD. CDR3 size: 14 residues. Trimming stripped 11 bases from V and 0 bases from J, with 17 bases between. CDR3 coding DNA: TGTGCCGCTAGAGGGGACACTCTCTCCTACGAGCAGTACTTC. This translates into CAARGDTLSYEQYF.

This clone was seen just once. This chain uses TRBV5-4 with TRBJ2-5; a weak D match, TRBD2 (7 bases). Trimming pared 2 bases from V and 3 bases from J, leaving 11 bases between. The germline V gene has CDR1 SGHNT and CDR2 YYREEE (reference sequence). The CDR3 runs to 14 residues. CDR3 in DNA: TGTGCCAGCAGCTTCTTAGGGGGGGAAGAGACCCAGTACTTC. Its translation: CASSFLGGEETQYF.